A single sample is the source of the 3 T cell receptor beta chains below, sequenced in a study of T cell responses to AZD1222 COVID-19 vaccine. The table came from immunoSEQ multiplex PCR; TCRdb's copy has only in-frame clones and leaves some out. Here the sample spans about 82,000 clones, 80% to 95% being singletons. Sequenced material: peripheral blood, taken 28 days after the second AZD1222 dose. The receptors derive from an adult who received the AZD1222 COVID-19 vaccine.

V and J are TRBV2 and TRBJ2-1, with 10 bases lining up with TRBD2. The germline gives CDR1 SNHLY, CDR2 FYNNEI. The CDR3 loop spans 17 amino acids. Losses at the gene ends were 1 base for V and 4 bases for J; bases not matched to a gene: 7. The CDR3 loop reads CASSEEVSGGLYNEQFF. The CDR3 DNA reads TGTGCCAGCAGTGAAGAGGTTAGCGGGGGGTTATACAATGAGCAGTTCTTC.

The chain joins TRBV4-2 to TRBJ1-4; D is perhaps TRBD1 (6 bases). The germline V gene has CDR1 LGHNA and CDR2 YNFKEQ. The CDR3 is 14 amino acids. The ends were cut back, 4 bases at V and 7 bases at J, with 13 bases in the middle. CDR3 loop: CASSPAGAGEKLFF. CDR3 nucleotide sequence: TGTGCCAGCAGCCCGGCAGGGGCGGGTGAAAAACTGTTTTTT.

This clone has only one observation. V gene TRBV5-5 combines with J gene TRBJ1-1; 10 nucleotides agree with TRBD1. This CDR3 region has 15 residues. V lost 3 bases and J lost 4; bases outside the gene matches: 6. Looked up from germline, CDR1 is SGHKS and CDR2 is YYEKEE (reference sequence). The CDR3 loop reads CASSWRGQGSTEAFF. CDR3 in DNA: TGTGCCAGCAGCTGGAGGGGACAGGGGAGCACTGAAGCTTTCTTT.